Listed below are T cell receptor beta chains from one sample, sequenced in a study of OX40 agonist ivuxolimab in advanced cancers. Profiling relied on immunoSEQ multiplex PCR, and the TCRdb table lists in-frame clones only, not all of them. The data hold 95,000 to 150,000 clones, with approximately 92% observed a single time. Sample: CD4+ or CD8+ T cells sorted from blood, taken in a trial of the OX40 agonist ivuxolimab. These receptors came from an adult with an advanced solid tumor such as melanoma, head and neck, liver or kidney cancer. Both conserved end residues are part of each CDR3. A D gene is named only where the DNA matches it firmly. Rows may omit the clone size; those that give it use once, few, many or a size class.

clone size,J gene,D gene,V gene,CDR3 DNA,CDR3 protein
-,TRBJ1-1,-,TRBV6-1,TGTGCCAGCACCGAACTTCTGCTCACTGAAGCTTTCTTT,CASTELLLTEAFF
-,TRBJ2-3,TRBD1,TRBV4-2,TGTGCCAGCAGCCTCGGACAGGTGGTTATCCCAGATACGCAGTATTTT,CASSLGQVVIPDTQYF
-,TRBJ2-3,-,TRBV30,TGTGCCTCTATCCGGGACACCTCTCATCTGCAGTATTTT,CASIRDTSHLQYF
-,TRBJ2-5,-,TRBV5-1,TGCGCCAGCAGCTGGCTAACGGGAAACCAAGAGACCCAGTACTTC,CASSWLTGNQETQYF
-,TRBJ1-5,-,TRBV30,TGTGCCTGGAGCAACCCGGGGGGAAATCAGCCCCAGCATTTT,CAWSNPGGNQPQHF
-,TRBJ2-3,-,TRBV5-1,TGCGCCAGCAGCTTGTCGGCAGGAGATACGCAGTATTTT,CASSLSAGDTQYF
-,TRBJ1-1,TRBD1,TRBV7-9,TGTGCCAGCATTCCTCGCGACAGGGAGAACACTGAAGCTTTCTTT,CASIPRDRENTEAFF
-,TRBJ1-5,-,TRBV4-1,TGCGCCAGCAGCCCAAGAGGATGGGGGGAAATTAGCAATCAGCCCCAGCATTTT,CASSPRGWGEISNQPQHF
-,TRBJ1-2,-,TRBV5-1,TGCGCCAGCAGCTTGGACTCGGACGGCGTCTCCTATGGCTACACCTTC,CASSLDSDGVSYGYTF
-,TRBJ1-2,-,TRBV29-1,TGCAGCGTTGAAGATCAGCGGACAGCTAACTATGGCTACACCTTC,CSVEDQRTANYGYTF
-,TRBJ2-3,-,TRBV4-3,TGCGCCAGCAGCCAAGATCTCCCAGATACGCAGTATTTT,CASSQDLPDTQYF
-,TRBJ1-1,-,TRBV2,TGTGCCAGCAGTGGGGTTGGGGGTAGAGGCACTGAAGCTTTCTTT,CASSGVGGRGTEAFF
-,TRBJ1-5,-,TRBV28,TGTGCCAGCAGCCCTCAATTGATGAGCAATCAGCCCCAGCATTTT,CASSPQLMSNQPQHF
-,TRBJ2-5,TRBD2,TRBV28,TGTGCCAGCAGGGTCCCCTCGACTAGCGGGACCCAGTACTTC,CASRVPSTSGTQYF
-,TRBJ2-4,TRBD1,TRBV7-2,TGTGCCAGCAGCTTAGAACAGGGGAGCGGCATTCAGTACTTC,CASSLEQGSGIQYF
-,TRBJ2-6,-,TRBV6-6,TGTGCCAGCAGCTCTCGGGGCTCTGGGGCCAACGTCCTGACTTTC,CASSSRGSGANVLTF
-,TRBJ2-6,TRBD1,TRBV9,TGTGCCAGCAGCCCATGGACAGGGGGCGCCTCTGGGGCCAACGTCCTGACTTTC,CASSPWTGGASGANVLTF
-,TRBJ1-6,TRBD1,TRBV2,TGTGCCTGCACCCCATCAGGGGGTTATAATTCACCCCTCCACTTT,CACTPSGGYNSPLHF
-,TRBJ1-5,-,TRBV7-9,TGTGCCAGCAGCGACGCGGGCAATCAGCCCCAGCATTTT,CASSDAGNQPQHF
-,TRBJ2-1,TRBD2,TRBV25-1,TGTGCCAGCAGTGCGGTGCGGGGGGGCCGGGTCGGTGAGCAGTTCTTC,CASSAVRGGRVGEQFF
-,TRBJ1-2,-,TRBV7-8,TGTGCCAGCAGCTTAGCAGGTTACACGTCCTCTGGCTACACCTTC,CASSLAGYTSSGYTF
-,TRBJ1-1,TRBD1,TRBV19,TGTGCCAGTAGTATGATTCCGGGACAGGTGGACACTGAAGCTTTCTTT,CASSMIPGQVDTEAFF
-,TRBJ1-2,TRBD1,TRBV15,TGTGCCACCAGCGGCACCAGGGGGAGATTCTATGGCTACACCTTC,CATSGTRGRFYGYTF
few,TRBJ2-2,TRBD1,TRBV5-1,TGCGCCAGCAGCAGGGACAGGGCTGCCGGGGAGCTGTTTTTT,CASSRDRAAGELFF
-,TRBJ1-2,-,TRBV28,TGTGCCAGCAGTGCCCCGGGAGAGAAGCTTAACTATGGCTACACCTTC,CASSAPGEKLNYGYTF
-,TRBJ2-7,-,TRBV7-9,TGTGCCAGCAGCCGAGGGGGGAGCTCCTACGAGCAGTACTTC,CASSRGGSSYEQYF
-,TRBJ2-2,-,TRBV28,TGTGCCAGCAGTTTAGGGACCAGGGGGGAGCTGTTTTTT,CASSLGTRGELFF
-,TRBJ2-1,TRBD2,TRBV7-2,TGTGCCAGCAGCTCGGGACTAGCGGGAATCAATGAGCAGTTCTTC,CASSSGLAGINEQFF
-,TRBJ1-5,-,TRBV28,TGTGCCAGCAGTTTAGGTTACAGAAATCAGCCCCAGCATTTT,CASSLGYRNQPQHF
-,TRBJ2-2,-,TRBV12-5,TGTGCTAGTGGTTTGGGACTAGGAGGCGGCGGGGAGCTGTTTTTT,CASGLGLGGGGELFF
-,TRBJ1-1,-,TRBV25-1,TGTGCCAGCAGTCCCAACCTTCAGGGTAGTGAAGCTTTCTTT,CASSPNLQGSEAFF
-,TRBJ1-4,-,TRBV7-8,TGTGCCAGCAGGAGAAGCGGGGCCCTAGGGGAAAAACTGTTTTTT,CASRRSGALGEKLFF
-,TRBJ2-1,-,TRBV5-5,TGTGCCAGCAGCTTGGGAGGGGCCTCGTTGATGCTCTTC,CASSLGGASLMLF
-,TRBJ2-5,TRBD2,TRBV6-5,TGTGCCAGCGGCGCACCGGGGGGGGAGACCCAGTACTTC,CASGAPGGETQYF
-,TRBJ2-5,-,TRBV4-3,TGCGCCAGCAGCCAGGGACCGGGGGAGACCCAGTACTTC,CASSQGPGETQYF
-,TRBJ2-5,-,TRBV19,TGTGCCAGTAGTTCAGGGAGCCAAGAGACCCAGTACTTC,CASSSGSQETQYF
-,TRBJ2-3,-,TRBV30,TGTGCCTGGAGTGCTACCTACTCTAGCACAGATACGCAGTATTTT,CAWSATYSSTDTQYF
-,TRBJ1-2,-,TRBV9,TGTGCCAGCAGCACCAGTCCTACAGGGAACTATGGCTACACCTTC,CASSTSPTGNYGYTF
-,TRBJ2-5,TRBD2,TRBV19,TGTGCCAGTAGTGTTTCGGGAGGGCGAGAGACCCAGTACTTC,CASSVSGGRETQYF
-,TRBJ2-3,-,TRBV7-2,TGTGCCAGCAGCCGTCCTACCACAGATACGCAGTATTTT,CASSRPTTDTQYF
-,TRBJ1-1,-,TRBV18,TGTGCCAGCTCAGGCAGGAACACTGAAGCTTTCTTT,CASSGRNTEAFF
-,TRBJ2-7,TRBD2,TRBV9,TGTGCCAGCAGCCCGGGGGGACTAGCGGGCTCCTACGAGCAGTACTTC,CASSPGGLAGSYEQYF
-,TRBJ2-3,-,TRBV6-1,TGTGCCAGCAGTGCGGTCCCCACACATACGCAGTATTTT,CASSAVPTHTQYF
-,TRBJ1-5,-,TRBV18,TGTGCCAGCTCACCTGGGACCGAGTATAGCAATCAGCCCCAGCATTTT,CASSPGTEYSNQPQHF
-,TRBJ2-3,-,TRBV2,TGTGCCAGCAGGACCGAGGCAGATACGCAGTATTTT,CASRTEADTQYF
-,TRBJ1-1,-,TRBV28,TGTGCCAGCAGCCGAACCGTCACTGAAGCTTTCTTT,CASSRTVTEAFF
-,TRBJ2-7,TRBD1,TRBV6-5,TGTGCCAGCAGCCGAGGACAGGGGGGCTACGAGCAGTACTTC,CASSRGQGGYEQYF
-,TRBJ1-4,-,TRBV5-1,TGCGCCAGCAAGGAACAGGGTGCAACTAATGAAAAACTGTTTTTT,CASKEQGATNEKLFF